This T cell receptor (beta chain) was identified in a study of T cell responses to AZD1222 COVID-19 vaccine. Study conclusions and caveats: Spike was spanned by vaccine-associated CD4 TCRs, with dominance at 160-218 and 743-854. Baseline testing showed seropositivity in only six AZD1222 recipients. Researchers took repertoire samples only after the peak T cell response had come.

Using immunoSEQ multiplex PCR, the repertoire was profiled, and TCRdb retains in-frame clones only, with some absent. The table shows 75,000 to 90,000 clones, with 75% to 90% occurring only once. Germline V gene sequence: CDR1 KGHSH, CDR2 LQKENI. V lost 3 bases, J lost 1 base, and 12 bases lay in between. This CDR3 spans 15 amino acids. On this clone: Its antigen is currently unknown.

The receptor was isolated from an adult who received the AZD1222 COVID-19 vaccine. The material was peripheral blood, obtained 28 days after the second AZD1222 dose. The V call is TRBV18, the J call TRBJ1-1; no firm D call. The CDR3 loop reads CASSPFLERNTEAFF. In DNA form, the CDR3 reads TGTGCCAGCTCACCCTTCCTAGAGCGGAACACTGAAGCTTTCTTT. Variable domain in full (rest from reference TRBV18 and TRBJ1-1): NAGVMQNPRHLVRRRGQEARLRCSPMKGHSHVYWYRQLPEEGLKFMVYLQKENIIDESGMPKERFSAEFPKEGPSILRIQQVVRGDSAAYFCASSPFLERNTEAFFGQGTRLTVV.